This record looks at one TCR beta chain sequence and its context. The data derive from a study of control samples from healthy donors and cancer patients. CDR1 and CDR2 from the germline V gene are SGHTA and FQGNSA. Trimming cost V 5 bases and J 7 bases, with 17 bases left between them. CDR3 length: 14 amino acids. TCRdb keeps only in-frame clones here, not all; method: immunoSEQ multiplex PCR. The repertoire has some 150,000 clones, approximately 88% of them found once; the top ten carry around 4.7%. Sequenced sample: blood. The chain has TRBV7-2 and TRBJ1-2, with D perhaps matching TRBD1 (6 bases). The clonotype comes from a man aged 25 to 40 in good health. In DNA, the CDR3 is TGTGCCAGCAGCGTAACAGGGACCCCCGCTGGCTACACCTTC. Its translation is CASSVTGTPAGYTF.